The rows below give T cell receptor beta chains drawn from one sample of a study of T cell repertoires in cytomegalovirus infection. TCRdb reprocessed the reads via MiXCR and lists one record per CDR3 protein. The repertoire holds some 300,000 distinct CDR3 sequences, with roughly 15% as singletons. Material: PBMCs. All receptors derive from a human donor in good health (CMV status not recorded). Some clones in this sample may be carry-over from other donors' samples. The conserved cysteine and the conserved F or W are not part of the CDR3 here.

TRBJ1-1	13	TRBV7-2	ASSLARGANTEAF
TRBJ1-5	14	TRBV25-1	ASSEYFGQGEQPQH
TRBJ2-5	13	TRBV10-3	AISELKGRGETQY
TRBJ2-5	12	TRBV9	ASTPGGVGETQY
TRBJ1-2	12	TRBV7-3	ASSLDRSDYGYT
TRBJ2-1	12	TRBV6-5	ASSSSGGLSEQF
TRBJ2-2	10	TRBV28	ASSSTAGELF
TRBJ1-1	14	TRBV7-3	ASSLGAPGAGTEAF
TRBJ2-7	13	TRBV12-3/TRBV12-4	ASSSGTGGTYEQY
TRBJ1-4	13	TRBV20-1	SAYARGREDEKLF
TRBJ1-5	15	TRBV6-2/TRBV6-3	ASRGDRGFPSNQPQH
TRBJ1-1	13	TRBV7-8	ASRLLEPMNTEAF
TRBJ2-5	15	TRBV7-9	ASSLATSGGAPETQY
TRBJ1-1	10	TRBV10-3	AISVGDTEAF
TRBJ2-3	10	TRBV28	ASSPEPWDQY
TRBJ2-1	14	TRBV6-4	ASSTGTGTAYNEQF
TRBJ2-3	12	TRBV20-1	SARTGDSTDTQY
TRBJ1-2	13	TRBV7-9	ASSPQEGTGLGYT
TRBJ2-7	13	TRBV19	ASSIGGRPFFEQY
TRBJ2-2	10	TRBV2	ASSGPPGELF
TRBJ1-5	11	TRBV12-3/TRBV12-4	ASSSGQHQPQH
TRBJ2-5	16	TRBV5-3	ASSPGLAGDTNWETQY
TRBJ1-2	13	TRBV28	ASSDPGTAYYGYT
TRBJ1-1	12	TRBV2	ASSPGVGYTEAF
TRBJ2-5	12	TRBV3-1	ASSLSRRQETQY
TRBJ2-3	16	TRBV12-3/TRBV12-4	ASSLGPRAGVGTDTQY
TRBJ2-1	12	TRBV7-6	ASRELAVSNEQF
TRBJ1-1	11	TRBV12-3/TRBV12-4	ASSFIGNTEAF
TRBJ1-1	13	TRBV7-9	ASSFEPQLNTEAF
TRBJ1-1	11	TRBV2	ASKGWQYTEAF
TRBJ1-2	13	TRBV6-1	ASSDRSRGYYGYT
TRBJ2-5	13	TRBV11-2	ASSFRTSGKETQY
TRBJ2-3	12	TRBV27	ASSFLRAVDTQY
TRBJ2-1	11	TRBV6-2/TRBV6-3	ASSYGGGNEQF
TRBJ2-3	13	TRBV6-5	ASSYGGTATDMQY
TRBJ2-3	13	TRBV7-9	ASSLSGTVQDTQY
TRBJ2-1	10	TRBV27	ASSRTVDEQF
TRBJ1-1	12	TRBV7-2	ASTPRQQNTEAF
TRBJ2-1	13	TRBV7-2	ASSFDPGVANEQF
TRBJ2-1	13	TRBV27	ASRWDGGLHNEQF
TRBJ1-5	11	TRBV12-5	ASGLNSNQPQH
TRBJ1-5	13	TRBV20-1	SARGGHFSNQPQH
TRBJ2-3	12	TRBV7-2	ASSLGLFTDTQY
TRBJ1-1	12	TRBV7-6	ASSSLGTNTEAF
TRBJ1-5	14	TRBV4-1	ASSPQGTFGNQPQH
TRBJ2-1	14	TRBV9	ASSSGGAGGRNEQF
TRBJ1-1	15	TRBV28	ASSSNIAAGLETEAF
TRBJ1-1	13	TRBV18	ASSLDRGTNTEAF
TRBJ2-5	13	TRBV7-9	ASIRDVLEGETQY
TRBJ2-3	14	TRBV5-4	ASSFDGQGSTDTQY